The 26 T cell receptor beta chains below come from one sample, sequenced in a study of cytomegalovirus exposure and HLA in healthy donors. Primers for the PCR totalled 60 Vbeta and 13 Jbeta. Produced via immunoSEQ multiplex PCR; TCRdb's table is partial and in-frame only. Of approximately 190,000 clones in the sample, approximately 80% are singletons; the top ten hold 13% to 15%. The sample was PBMCs. These receptors came from a woman aged 25-40 years in good health and CMV-seropositive.

V gene TRBV18 combines with J gene TRBJ2-4, with TRBD1 as a possible D gene (6 bases). The CDR3 is 15 amino acids. Per germline, CDR1 KGHSH and CDR2 LQKENI. Trimming removed 2 bases at V and 3 bases at J, with 11 bases between. The CDR3 protein is CASSPREGGKNIQYF. In DNA form, the CDR3 reads TGTGCCAGCTCACCAAGGGAAGGGGGCAAAAACATTCAGTACTTC.

This chain joins TRBV19 and TRBJ1-5; TRBD1 is a possible D gene (6 bases). The germline V and J ends were trimmed by 11 bases and 7 bases, with 24 bases remaining between them. The CDR3 totals 15 residues. Germline assignment: CDR1 LNHDA and CDR2 SQIVND (reference sequence). CDR3 in amino acids: CASLGVTGPEQPQHF. The CDR3 nucleotides read TGTGCCTCCCTTGGAGTTACAGGGCCGGAGCAGCCCCAGCATTTT.

This clone was recorded only once. The genes are TRBV2 and TRBJ2-3, with D uncertain. The CDR3 covers 12 residues. Germline V lookup: CDR1 SNHLY, CDR2 FYNNEI. The V and J ends lost 2 bases and 5 bases respectively, with 5 bases between them. CDR3 DNA: TGTGCCAGCAGTGAACATGTAGATACGCAGTATTTT. Translated: CASSEHVDTQYF. Together with reference TRBV2 and TRBJ2-3, the CDR3 gives the full variable domain: EPEVTQTPSHQVTQMGQEVILRCVPISNHLYFYWYRQILGQKVEFLVSFYNNEISEKSEIFDDQFSVERPDGSNFTLKIRSTKLEDSAMYFCASSEHVDTQYFGPGTRLTVL.

The CDR3 is CASSPNGDRGGYTF. The CDR3, as DNA: TGTGCCAGCAGCCCTAATGGGGACAGGGGTGGCTACACCTTC. The chain couples TRBV7-2 to TRBJ1-2; TRBD1 matches 10 bases. This CDR3 region has 14 residues. V dropped 5 bases and J dropped 7; count of bases not matched to a gene: 7. Germline CDR1 SGHTA, CDR2 FQGNSA.

The CDR3 DNA reads as TGTGCCAGCAGCCAGGGCCAGCGGGAGTGGAATGAGCAGTTCTTC. Amino acids: CASSQGQREWNEQFF. The chain has TRBV4-2 and TRBJ2-1, with 8 bases that match TRBD2. Germline V lookup: CDR1 LGHNA, CDR2 YNFKEQ. Germline trimming cut 3 bases from V and 7 bases from J; bases unmatched to any gene: 8. The CDR3 contains 15 residues.

The sample holds a few counts of this clone. At the DNA level, this CDR3 is encoded by other sequences in the same sample as well. J is TRBJ1-6 and V is TRBV28, with 7 bases matching TRBD1. Germline V lookup: CDR1 MDHEN, CDR2 SYDVKM. The CDR3 consists of 14 residues. The V segment lost 7 bases and the J segment 7 bases; nucleotides outside the gene matches: 7. CDR3: CASTQGGYNSPLHF. The CDR3 nucleotides are TGTGCCAGCACCCAGGGGGGTTACAATTCACCCCTCCACTTT.

The V call is TRBV9, the J call TRBJ1-2; TRBD1 agrees at 8 bases. Germline CDR1 is SGDLS and CDR2 is YYNGEE. J lost 3 bases, V lost 3 bases, and 4 bases had no gene match. This CDR3 spans 14 amino acids. CDR3 amino acids: CASSGLRGHYGYTF. In DNA, the CDR3 is TGTGCCAGCAGCGGACTCAGGGGGCACTATGGCTACACCTTC. The whole variable domain, filled in from reference TRBV9 and TRBJ1-2, reads DSGVTQTPKHLITATGQRVTLRCSPRSGDLSVYWYQQSLDQGLQFLIQYYNGEERAKGNILERFSAQQFPDLHSELNLSSLELGDSALYFCASSGLRGHYGYTFGSGTRLTVV.

This rearrangement joins TRBV30 to TRBJ1-3, with D maybe TRBD1 (5 bases). Germline assignment: CDR1 GTSNPN and CDR2 SVGIG (reference sequence). The CDR3 has 14 residues. Trimming cost V 3 bases and J 1 base, with 10 bases left between them. CDR3 loop: CAWSQGTSGNTIYF. In nucleotides, the CDR3 is TGTGCCTGGAGCCAGGGAACTTCTGGAAACACCATATATTTT. The full variable domain, rest sourced from reference TRBV30 and TRBJ1-3, is SQTIHQWPATLVQPVGSPLSLECTVEGTSNPNLYWYRQAAGRGLQLLFYSVGIGQISSEVPQNLSASRPQDRQFILSSKKLLLSDSGFYLCAWSQGTSGNTIYFGEGSWLTVV.

The genes are TRBV19 and TRBJ2-1, with TRBD2 matching 8 bases. The V gene's germline CDR1 is LNHDA and CDR2 SQIVND (reference sequence). V shed 3 bases, J shed 4 bases, and the junction held 2 bases outside the gene matches. This CDR3 comprises 14 residues. As DNA, the CDR3 is TGTGCCAGTAGTATGGGGACTAGGTACAATGAGCAGTTCTTC. Encoded protein: CASSMGTRYNEQFF.

This clone was seen only a few times. The rearrangement uses TRBV19 and TRBJ2-7; a weak D match, TRBD1 (6 bases). The CDR3 is 15 residues long. Per the germline V gene, CDR1 is LNHDA and CDR2 is SQIVND (reference sequence). The germline V and J ends were trimmed by 1 base and 3 bases, with 13 bases remaining between them. The CDR3 protein is CASSIGGQAHYEQYF. CDR3 DNA: TGTGCCAGTAGTATAGGGGGACAAGCCCACTACGAGCAGTACTTC.

The chain links TRBV7-2 to TRBJ2-3; tentatively, D is TRBD2 (5 bases). The CDR3 extends over 14 amino acids. V lost 5 bases and J lost 6, with 15 bases in between. Germline lookup yields CDR1 SGHTA and CDR2 FQGNSA. Here the CDR3 reads CASSLGRSGDTQYF. CDR3 DNA sequence: TGTGCCAGCAGCCTAGGACGGTCGGGGGATACGCAGTATTTT. The entire variable domain, with the rest obtained from reference TRBV7-2 and TRBJ2-3, is as follows: GAGVSQSPSNKVTEKGKDVELRCDPISGHTALYWYRQSLGQGLEFLIYFQGNSAPDKSGLPSDRFSAERTGGSVSTLTIQRTQQEDSAVYLCASSLGRSGDTQYFGPGTRLTVL.

The rearrangement joins TRBV19 to TRBJ1-2; 7 bases are a match to TRBD1. CDR1 and CDR2 (germline): LNHDA, SQIVND (reference sequence). The CDR3 loop spans 17 amino acids. Unmatched junction bases numbered 11, after V lost 2 bases and J lost 2 bases. The chain's CDR3 is CASSIIGVRGQNYGYTF. In nucleotides, the CDR3 is TGTGCCAGTAGTATAATAGGGGTGAGGGGGCAAAACTATGGCTACACCTTC. Full variable domain (rest looked up from reference TRBV19 and TRBJ1-2): DGGITQSPKYLFRKEGQNVTLSCEQNLNHDAMYWYRQDPGQGLRLIYYSQIVNDFQKGDIAEGYSVSREKKESFPLTVTSAQKNPTAFYLCASSIIGVRGQNYGYTFGSGTRLTVV.

A few counts support this clone. This chain uses TRBV6-5 with TRBJ1-1; D unresolved. Germline lookup yields CDR1 MNHEY and CDR2 SVGAGI. The CDR3 sequence is 16 residues long. Trimming cost V 2 bases and J 7 bases, with 20 bases left between them. The CDR3 DNA follows: TGTGCCAGCAGTTACGGTAGAAACTATGAACGCGGTGAAGCTTTCTTT. Translation gives CASSYGRNYERGEAFF.

The rearrangement joins TRBV6-5 to TRBJ2-2; D call uncertain. The CDR3 is 13 residues long. V lost 7 bases and J 6 bases, leaving 12 bases between the germline ends. Germline V gene sequence: CDR1 MNHEY, CDR2 SVGAGI. The CDR3 spells CASTREVPGELFF. The CDR3 DNA follows: TGTGCCAGCACCCGTGAGGTTCCCGGGGAGCTGTTTTTT.

This chain connects TRBV6-4 to TRBJ2-2, with D perhaps TRBD2 (6 bases). Germline V lookup: CDR1 MRHNA, CDR2 SNTAGT. V lost 2 bases and J lost 7, with 14 bases in between. There are 15 residues in the CDR3. In DNA form, the CDR3 reads TGTGCCAGCAGTGACAAAGCGGGTCACAGCGGGGAGCTGTTTTTT. Translated: CASSDKAGHSGELFF.

V gene TRBV7-8 combines with J gene TRBJ2-1, with a possible D match to TRBD2 (6 bases). Trimming removed 0 bases at V and 6 bases at J, with 15 bases between. Germline V gene sequence: CDR1 SGHVS, CDR2 FQNEAQ. CDR3 length equals 16 residues. CDR3 nucleotides: TGTGCCAGCAGCTTAGCGCCGGGGGTTAACTCCAATGAGCAGTTCTTC. Its translation is CASSLAPGVNSNEQFF.

This rearrangement joins TRBV6-1 to TRBJ1-1; D is possibly TRBD1 (6 bases). This CDR3 is 13 amino acids long. Germline values: CDR1 MNHNS, CDR2 SASEGT. V was cut by 5 bases and J by 8 bases, with 15 bases left in between. This CDR3 is CASSRAQGTEAFF. DNA of the CDR3: TGTGCCAGCAGTCGCGCCCAGGGGACGGAAGCTTTCTTT.

This chain joins TRBV30 and TRBJ1-2; no reliable D call. The CDR3 runs 12 residues. The V gene lost 8 bases and the J gene lost 5 bases, with 15 bases spanning the gap. The germline CDR1 and CDR2 sequences are GTSNPN and SVGIG (reference sequence). Here the CDR3 reads CAGVEGIYGYTF. CDR3 bases: TGTGCCGGGGTGGAGGGTATATATGGCTACACCTTC.

The J gene is TRBJ1-2, the V gene TRBV23-1, with TRBD1 as a possible D gene (5 bases). TRBV23-1 is identified as an open reading frame with a role that is uncertain. Trimming shortened V by 2 bases and J by 4 bases, and 8 bases separated the two germline ends. The CDR3 sequence is 13 residues long. The DNA of the CDR3 is TGCGCCAGCAGTCAAGGGGCTAGCTATGGCTACACCTTC. Translation gives CASSQGASYGYTF.

This chain connects TRBV10-3 to TRBJ1-1, with TRBD1 matching over 7 bases. Germline assignment: CDR1 ENHRY and CDR2 SYGVKD. The CDR3 has 14 amino acids. Trimming took 5 bases from V and 4 from J; bases not matched to a gene: 7. In DNA, the CDR3 is TGTGCCATCAGTTACGACAGGGTAGGCACTGAAGCTTTCTTT. Protein sequence: CAISYDRVGTEAFF.

This clone occurred once. J is TRBJ2-7 and V is TRBV30; 14 bases are a match to TRBD2. Trimming cost V 3 bases and J 5 bases; bases outside gene matches: 6. Germline assignment: CDR1 GTSNPN and CDR2 SVGIG (reference sequence). CDR3 length equals 15 residues. CDR3 protein: CAWRVRGLAGDEQYF. In nucleotides, the CDR3 is TGTGCCTGGAGGGTAAGGGGACTAGCGGGGGACGAGCAGTACTTC.

For this clone: Sequence at one end of the junction differs from germline and may be a read error. This CDR3 is also generated by other DNA sequences in the sample. The chain has TRBV2 and TRBJ1-5; no definite D call. This CDR3 spans 15 amino acids. Germline V CDR1 and CDR2: SNHLY, FYNNEI. CDR3: CASRTDAGSNQPQHF. CDR3 bases: TGCGCCAGCAGGACGGACGCGGGTAGCAATCAGCCCCAGCATTTT.

The chain joins TRBV19 to TRBJ1-3; D is uncertain. CDR1 LNHDA and CDR2 SQIVND come from the germline V gene (reference sequence). Between the trimmed V and J ends, which lost 5 bases and 1 base, there was a span of 18 bases. There are 17 residues in the CDR3. CDR3 bases: TGTGCCAGTAGTCCCCTGGGAGAGGGTCGGTCTGGAAACACCATATATTTT. This codes for CASSPLGEGRSGNTIYF.

A word on this clone: At one end, the junction sequence differs from germline, possibly due to a read error. The chain recombines TRBV5-8 with TRBJ2-7; possible D gene TRBD2, 6 bases. The germline CDR1 and CDR2 sequences are SGHTS and YDEGEE. The CDR3 runs to 13 residues. In DNA form, the CDR3 reads TGTGCCAGCAGCTTGTGGGGGGTGGCAACTGGAGAGTTC. Amino acids: CASSLWGVATGEF.

The gene calls are TRBV4-1 and TRBJ1-2, with D possibly TRBD1 on 5 matching bases. V was pared by 3 bases and J by 4 bases, with 15 bases between. The CDR3 runs 15 residues. Germline assignment: CDR1 MGHRA and CDR2 YSYEKL. CDR3 sequence: CASSHPARGGYGYTF. CDR3 bases: TGCGCCAGCAGCCATCCGGCTCGGGGGGGCTATGGCTACACCTTC.

This clone appeared a single time. The chain is built from TRBV5-4 and TRBJ2-5; TRBD2 aligns across 9 bases. With V trimmed by 4 bases and J by 2 bases, 6 bases remained unmatched. Per germline, CDR1 SGHNT and CDR2 YYREEE (reference sequence). The CDR3 length is 15 residues. CDR3 nucleotides: TGTGCCAGCAGCCCCGCGGGGGGGTGGCAAGAGACCCAGTACTTC. It translates to CASSPAGGWQETQYF.